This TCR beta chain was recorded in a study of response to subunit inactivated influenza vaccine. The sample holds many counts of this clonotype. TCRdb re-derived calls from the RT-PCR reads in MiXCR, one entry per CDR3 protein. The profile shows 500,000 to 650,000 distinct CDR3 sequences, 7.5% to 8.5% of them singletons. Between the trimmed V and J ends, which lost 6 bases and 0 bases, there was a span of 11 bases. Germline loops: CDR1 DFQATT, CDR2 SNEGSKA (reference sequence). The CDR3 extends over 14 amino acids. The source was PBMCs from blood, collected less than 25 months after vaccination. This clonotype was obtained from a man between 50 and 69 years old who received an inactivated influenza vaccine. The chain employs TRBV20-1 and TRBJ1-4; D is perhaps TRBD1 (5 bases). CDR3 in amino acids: CSATGSSTNEKLFF. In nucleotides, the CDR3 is TGCAGTGCAACAGGCAGCTCAACTAATGAAAAACTGTTTTTT.